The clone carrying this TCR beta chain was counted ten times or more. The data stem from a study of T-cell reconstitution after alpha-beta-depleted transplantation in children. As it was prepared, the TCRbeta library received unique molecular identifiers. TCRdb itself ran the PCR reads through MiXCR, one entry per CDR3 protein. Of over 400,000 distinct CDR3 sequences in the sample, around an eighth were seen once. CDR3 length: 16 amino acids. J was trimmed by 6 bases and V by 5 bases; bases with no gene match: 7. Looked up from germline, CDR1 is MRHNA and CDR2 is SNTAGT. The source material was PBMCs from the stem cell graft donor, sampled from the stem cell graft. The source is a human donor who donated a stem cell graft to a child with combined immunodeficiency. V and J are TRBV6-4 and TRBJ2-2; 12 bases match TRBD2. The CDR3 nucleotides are TGTGCCAGCAGTAAACAACTAGCGGGAGGCCCCGGGGAGCTGTTTTTT. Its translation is CASSKQLAGGPGELFF.